These 16 T cell receptor beta chains were all obtained from the same sample, sequenced in a study of PD-L1 blockade in urothelial cancer (dated by TCRdb to about 2017). The time point label, as the study defines it: peripheral blood 6 weeks after treatment start. The library relied on the immunoSEQ multiplex PCR assay. TCRdb provides this immuneACCESS table in a form limited to in-frame rearrangements. Some clones are lacking; in checked studies, under half of them reflect an unresolved V gene, and why the rest are absent is not known. A total of over 100,000 clones appear in this sample, 75% to 95% of them only once. The ten largest clones take up less than 5% of the sample. The sample here was PBMCs, taken around atezolizumab (anti-PD-L1) treatment. These receptors came from a man aged 55 to 70 with urothelial cancer.

The V gene is TRBV7-8, the J gene TRBJ1-5; possible D gene TRBD1, 5 bases. Germline V gene data show CDR1 as SGHVS and CDR2 as FQNEAQ. Between the trimmed V and J ends, which lost 1 base and 4 bases, there was a span of 17 bases. This CDR3 contains 17 residues. CDR3 residues: CASSLVIRGAGNQPQHF. DNA of the CDR3: TGTGCCAGCAGCTTAGTAATTCGGGGCGCGGGGAATCAGCCCCAGCATTTT.

The chain couples TRBV5-1 to TRBJ2-3; D is uncertain. This CDR3 contains 15 residues. Germline V CDR1 and CDR2: SGHRS, YFSETQ. Between the trimmed V and J ends, which lost 6 bases and 4 bases, there was a span of 18 bases. In DNA, the CDR3 is TGCGCCAGCAAATCCTTCGAGCGACTGGCAGATACGCAGTATTTT. It specifies CASKSFERLADTQYF.

This clone was recorded a few times. The V and J genes are TRBV9 and TRBJ1-1; maybe TRBD1 (6 bases). The CDR3 loop spans 15 amino acids. The V end was cut by 0 bases, the J end by 0 bases, with 9 bases between. Germline CDR1 reads SGDLS; CDR2 reads YYNGEE. The DNA for the CDR3 is TGTGCCAGCAGCGTAGCTGGGGACATGAACACTGAAGCTTTCTTT. This translates into CASSVAGDMNTEAFF.

CDR3 protein: CASSLSGQGGNTIYF. The CDR3 DNA is TGCGCCAGCAGCTTGAGTGGACAGGGAGGAAACACCATATATTTT. This sequence joins TRBV5-1 and TRBJ1-3; 8 nucleotides line up with TRBD1. The CDR3 length is 15 residues. After removal of 1 base from V and 4 bases from J, the junction contained 4 bases not matched to a gene. Germline lookup yields CDR1 SGHRS and CDR2 YFSETQ.

CDR3 loop: CASSLRGEGVDTQYF. CDR3 coding DNA: TGTGCCAGCAGCCTACGAGGGGAGGGGGTGGATACGCAGTATTTT. This rearrangement joins TRBV27 to TRBJ2-3; perhaps TRBD2 as D (7 bases). There are 15 residues in the CDR3. Per the germline V gene, CDR1 is MNHEY and CDR2 is SMNVEV (reference sequence). Trimming took off 6 bases at V and 6 bases at J, with 19 bases between the two ends.

This chain connects TRBV19 to TRBJ1-2; D is possibly TRBD1 (5 bases). Germline V gives CDR1 LNHDA, CDR2 SQIVND (reference sequence). The CDR3 extends over 13 amino acids. Trimming stripped 3 bases from V and 7 bases from J, with 12 bases between. CDR3 sequence (DNA): TGTGCCAGTAGTATTCGGGGGGAGATTGGCTACACCTTC. Translated: CASSIRGEIGYTF.

The rearrangement joins TRBV5-1 to TRBJ2-3; TRBD2 aligns across 7 bases. Germline V gene sequence: CDR1 SGHRS, CDR2 YFSETQ. After removal of 5 bases from V and 0 bases from J, the junction contained 6 bases not matched to a gene. This CDR3 has 15 residues. The CDR3 loop reads CASRGTTTSTDTQYF. The CDR3 nucleotides are TGCGCCAGCAGGGGGACTACAACTAGCACAGATACGCAGTATTTT. Combining the CDR3 with reference TRBV5-1 and TRBJ2-3 gives the whole variable domain KAGVTQTPRYLIKTRGQQVTLSCSPISGHRSVSWYQQTPGQGLQFLFEYFSETQRNKGNFPGRFSGRQFSNSRSEMNVSTLELGDSALYLCASRGTTTSTDTQYFGPGTRLTVL.

This chain joins TRBV9 and TRBJ2-5; 12 nucleotides match TRBD2. Trimming at V came to 1 base and at J to 4 bases, leaving 8 bases not matched to a gene. CDR1 is SGDLS, CDR2 YYNGEE, per germline. The CDR3 has 17 residues. DNA of the CDR3: TGTGCCAGCAGCGTATCTCCTAGCGGGGGGGGTGGAGAGACCCAGTACTTC. It specifies CASSVSPSGGGGETQYF.

The CDR3 DNA reads TGTGCCAGCAGCTCCTTAGCGGGAGGGCGCGCCGGGGAGCTGTTTTTT. It translates to CASSSLAGGRAGELFF. The V and J genes are TRBV11-2 and TRBJ2-2, with TRBD2 identical over 11 bases. The length of the CDR3 is 16 residues. CDR1 is SGHAT, CDR2 FQNNGV, per germline. Unmatched junction bases numbered 7, after V lost 4 bases and J lost 6 bases. The full variable domain, its missing parts supplied by reference TRBV11-2 and TRBJ2-2, is EAGVAQSPRYKIIEKRQSVAFWCNPISGHATLYWYQQILGQGPKLLIQFQNNGVVDDSQLPKDRFSAERLKGVDSTLKIQPAKLEDSAVYLCASSSLAGGRAGELFFGEGSRLTVL.

The genes are TRBV9 and TRBJ1-2, with 7 bases lining up with TRBD1. Germline V gene data show CDR1 as SGDLS and CDR2 as YYNGEE. After removal of 3 bases from V and 2 bases from J, the junction contained 4 bases not matched to a gene. CDR3 length: 14 amino acids. In DNA form, the CDR3 reads TGTGCCAGCAGCGGACAGGGCCGAAACTATGGCTACACCTTC. Translating gives CASSGQGRNYGYTF. Using reference TRBV9 and TRBJ1-2 for the parts outside the CDR3, the full variable domain is DSGVTQTPKHLITATGQRVTLRCSPRSGDLSVYWYQQSLDQGLQFLIQYYNGEERAKGNILERFSAQQFPDLHSELNLSSLELGDSALYFCASSGQGRNYGYTFGSGTRLTVV.

This sequence joins TRBV5-6 and TRBJ1-2; perhaps TRBD1 as D (5 bases). The V and J ends lost 4 bases and 0 bases respectively, with 16 bases between them. In germline, CDR1 is SGHDT, CDR2 YYEEEE. This CDR3 spans 16 amino acids. CDR3 in DNA: TGTGCCAGCAGCCTGTCGGGCAGGGCCACTAACTATGGCTACACCTTC. This encodes CASSLSGRATNYGYTF.

This chain joins TRBV7-9 and TRBJ1-4, with TRBD1 matching over 8 bases. The CDR3 runs to 15 residues. Trimming removed 4 bases from V and 7 bases from J; junction bases left unmatched: 8. The germline V gene encodes CDR1 SEHNR and CDR2 FQNEAQ (reference sequence). The CDR3 DNA sequence: TGTGCCAGCAGCTGGGGCGACAGGGGAGGTGAAAAACTGTTTTTT. Its protein is CASSWGDRGGEKLFF. Full variable domain (remainder filled in from reference TRBV7-9 and TRBJ1-4): DTGVSQNPRHKITKRGQNVTFRCDPISEHNRLYWYRQTLGQGPEFLTYFQNEAQLEKSRLLSDRFSAERPKGSFSTLEIQRTEQGDSAMYLCASSWGDRGGEKLFFGSGTQLSVL.

The chain joins TRBV29-1 to TRBJ2-3, with D uncertain. Germline V CDR1 and CDR2: SQVTM, ANQGSEA. V was clipped by 2 bases and J by 0 bases, with 9 bases between them. The CDR3 runs 14 residues. CDR3 loop: CSVESTASTDTQYF. The CDR3 nucleotides are TGCAGCGTTGAAAGTACAGCTAGCACAGATACGCAGTATTTT.

As DNA, the CDR3 is TGTGCCAGCAGCTTAGGTCCCGGGAACACTGAAGCTTTCTTT. Its translation: CASSLGPGNTEAFF. The chain uses TRBV7-9 and TRBJ1-1, with D unclear. Germline lookup yields CDR1 SEHNR and CDR2 FQNEAQ (reference sequence). V was cut by 1 base and J by 1 base, with 7 bases left in between. CDR3 length: 14 amino acids. Filled out from reference TRBV7-9 and TRBJ1-1, the complete variable domain reads DTGVSQNPRHKITKRGQNVTFRCDPISEHNRLYWYRQTLGQGPEFLTYFQNEAQLEKSRLLSDRFSAERPKGSFSTLEIQRTEQGDSAMYLCASSLGPGNTEAFFGQGTRLTVV.

This clone was seen only once. CDR3 sequence: CASSPGGGETQYF. The CDR3 region has the DNA TGTGCCAGCAGCCCAGGGGGCGGGGAGACCCAGTACTTC. The chain uses TRBV7-9 and TRBJ2-5; TRBD1 agrees at 8 bases. Germline CDR1 and CDR2: SEHNR and FQNEAQ (reference sequence). Trimming removed 5 bases from V and 5 bases from J; junction bases left unmatched: 4. The CDR3 consists of 13 residues.

The V call is TRBV6-7, the J call TRBJ1-3; 12 bases align to TRBD1. TRBV6-7 is sorted into the ORF group, with uncertain function. Germline trimming cut 5 bases from V and 2 bases from J; bases unmatched to any gene: 10. The CDR3 is made up of 18 amino acids. CDR3: CASSVWDRGHSPGNTIYF. The CDR3 nucleotides read TGTGCCAGCAGTGTATGGGACAGGGGGCACTCCCCTGGAAACACCATATATTTT.